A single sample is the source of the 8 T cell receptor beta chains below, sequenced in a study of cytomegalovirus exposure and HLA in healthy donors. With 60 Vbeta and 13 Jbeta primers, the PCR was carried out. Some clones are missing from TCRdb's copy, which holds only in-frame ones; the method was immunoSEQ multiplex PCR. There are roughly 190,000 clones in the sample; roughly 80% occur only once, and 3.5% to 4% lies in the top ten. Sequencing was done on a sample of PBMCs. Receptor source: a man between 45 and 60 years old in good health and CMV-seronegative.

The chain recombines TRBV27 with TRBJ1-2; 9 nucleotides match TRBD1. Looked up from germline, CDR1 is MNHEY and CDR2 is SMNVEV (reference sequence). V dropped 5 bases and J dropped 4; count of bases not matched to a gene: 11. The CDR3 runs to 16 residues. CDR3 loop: CASSQKRTGDFYGYTF. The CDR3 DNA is TGTGCCAGCAGTCAGAAGCGGACAGGGGATTTCTATGGCTACACCTTC.

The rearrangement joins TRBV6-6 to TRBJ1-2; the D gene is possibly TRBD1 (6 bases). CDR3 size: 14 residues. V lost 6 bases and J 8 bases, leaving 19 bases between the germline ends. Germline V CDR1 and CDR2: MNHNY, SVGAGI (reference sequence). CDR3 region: CASRLTGSSRGYTF. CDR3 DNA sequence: TGTGCCAGCAGACTAACAGGGAGTTCAAGGGGCTACACCTTC.

The CDR3 sequence is CASSPGSSQVTGELFF. As DNA, the CDR3 is TGTGCCAGCAGTCCGGGTTCGTCACAGGTCACCGGGGAGCTGTTTTTT. The chain couples TRBV5-8 to TRBJ2-2, with D possibly TRBD1 on 5 matching bases. The V and J ends lost 5 bases and 4 bases respectively, with 18 bases between them. The CDR3 extends over 16 amino acids. Looked up from germline, CDR1 is SGHTS and CDR2 is YDEGEE.

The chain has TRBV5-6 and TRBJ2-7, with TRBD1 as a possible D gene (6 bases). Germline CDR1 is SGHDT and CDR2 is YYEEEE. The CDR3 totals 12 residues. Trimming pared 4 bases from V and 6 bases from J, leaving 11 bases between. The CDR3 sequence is CASSGGSLEQYF. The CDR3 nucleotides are TGTGCCAGCAGCGGGGGCTCTCTCGAGCAGTACTTC.

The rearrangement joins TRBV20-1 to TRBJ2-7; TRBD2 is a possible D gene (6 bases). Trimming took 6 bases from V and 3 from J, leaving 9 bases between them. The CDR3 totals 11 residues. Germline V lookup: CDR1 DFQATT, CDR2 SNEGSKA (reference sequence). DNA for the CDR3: TGCAGTGCCGGAGGGGTCTACGAGCAGTACTTC. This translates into CSAGGVYEQYF.

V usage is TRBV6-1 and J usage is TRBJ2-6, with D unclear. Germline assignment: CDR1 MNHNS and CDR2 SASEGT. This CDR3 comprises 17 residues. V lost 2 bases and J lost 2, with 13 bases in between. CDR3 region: CASSELLHNPGANVLTF. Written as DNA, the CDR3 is TGTGCCAGCAGTGAACTCCTGCACAATCCTGGGGCCAACGTCCTGACTTTC.

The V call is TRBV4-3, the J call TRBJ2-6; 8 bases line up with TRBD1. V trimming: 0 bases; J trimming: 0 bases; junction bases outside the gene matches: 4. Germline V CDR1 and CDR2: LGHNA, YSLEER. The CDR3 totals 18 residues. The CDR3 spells CASSQDLQGDSGANVLTF. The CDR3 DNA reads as TGCGCCAGCAGCCAAGATTTACAGGGGGACTCTGGGGCCAACGTCCTGACTTTC.

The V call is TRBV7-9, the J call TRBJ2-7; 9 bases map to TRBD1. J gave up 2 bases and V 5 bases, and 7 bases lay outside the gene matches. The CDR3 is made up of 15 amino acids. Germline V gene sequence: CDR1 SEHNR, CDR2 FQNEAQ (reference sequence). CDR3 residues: CASSPGTGRTYEQYF. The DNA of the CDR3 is TGTGCCAGCAGCCCCGGGACAGGGAGAACCTACGAGCAGTACTTC.